This T cell receptor (beta chain) was identified during a study of blood T cell repertoires in COVID-19. The junction had 5 bases not matched to a gene; V was cut back by 2 bases and J by 0 bases. From germline, CDR1 is SGHRS and CDR2 YFSETQ. The CDR3 covers 18 residues. Measured with immunoSEQ multiplex PCR; TCRdb has only the in-frame clones, and not every one. The repertoire has hundreds of thousands of clones, more than 80% of them found once; the top ten carry approximately 3%. The V and J genes are TRBV5-1 and TRBJ2-1; 13 bases line up with TRBD2. This clonotype was obtained from a woman aged 30 to 39 with COVID-19, enrolled during active disease. Input material: peripheral blood. DNA for the CDR3: TGCGCCAGCAGCTTCAGGACTAGCGGGAGCATCTCCTACAATGAGCAGTTCTTC. This sequence encodes CASSFRTSGSISYNEQFF.